A single sample gave rise to the 25 T cell receptor beta chains below, sequenced in a study of blood T cell repertoires in COVID-19 (TCRdb year 2020). Library method: the immunoSEQ multiplex PCR assay. Not all clones reach the TCRdb copy of this immuneACCESS table, which keeps in-frame sequences only. Checked studies attribute under half of the gap to unresolved V genes and leave the rest unexplained. The sample records 80,000 or so clones, over 65% of which are singletons. 4.5% to 6% of the sample goes to the ten largest clones. Sequenced sample: peripheral blood. These receptor sequences come from a man in his fifties with active or convalescent COVID-19.

This rearrangement joins TRBV6-6 to TRBJ1-4; the match to TRBD1 covers 9 bases. The germline V gene encodes CDR1 MNHNY and CDR2 SVGAGI (reference sequence). Losses at the gene ends were 6 bases for V and 8 bases for J; bases not matched to a gene: 13. The CDR3 loop spans 16 amino acids. CDR3 DNA sequence: TGTGCCAGCAGCAACAGACCGGGACAGGGAATAGAAAAACTGTTTTTT. Translation: CASSNRPGQGIEKLFF.

The chain uses TRBV7-3 and TRBJ2-3; D is uncertain. The germline V gene encodes CDR1 SGHTA and CDR2 FQGTGA. The CDR3 runs 16 residues. Trimming cost V 3 bases and J 3 bases, with 16 bases left between them. CDR3 coding DNA: TGTGCCAGCAGCTTGGGCCCGTTAGAGTTTACAGATACGCAGTATTTT. This gives the protein CASSLGPLEFTDTQYF.

The rearrangement joins TRBV4-3 to TRBJ2-7, with D unclear. Trimming stripped 1 base from V and 0 bases from J, with 7 bases between. The CDR3 has 14 residues. CDR1 and CDR2 from the germline V gene are LGHNA and YSLEER. CDR3 sequence reads: CASSQGRYSYEQYF. The CDR3 nucleotides read TGCGCCAGCAGCCAAGGGAGATACTCCTACGAGCAGTACTTC.

The chain links TRBV5-1 to TRBJ1-4; tentative D call: TRBD1 (6 bases). This CDR3 has 15 residues. Germline V lookup: CDR1 SGHRS, CDR2 YFSETQ. V gave up 2 bases and J gave up 0 bases, with 8 bases separating them. The CDR3, as DNA: TGCGCCAGCAGCTTCGGACAGACAACTAATGAAAAACTGTTTTTT. Amino acids: CASSFGQTTNEKLFF.

The chain couples TRBV2 to TRBJ2-1; 10 nucleotides align to TRBD1. Germline V gives CDR1 SNHLY, CDR2 FYNNEI. With V trimmed by 4 bases and J by 9 bases, 9 bases remained unmatched. This CDR3 contains 15 residues. The CDR3 DNA reads TGTGCCAGCAGTGCACCGGGACAGGGGTTTCGTGAGCAGTTCTTC. The encoded protein is CASSAPGQGFREQFF.

V gene TRBV6-5 combines with J gene TRBJ1-3, with 9 bases identical to TRBD1. Germline values: CDR1 MNHEY, CDR2 SVGAGI. The CDR3 totals 14 residues. J gave up 8 bases and V 8 bases, and 10 bases lay outside the gene matches. The DNA for the CDR3 is TGTGCCAGCTGGACCCCGGGACAGGGTTACACCATATATTTT. Its protein is CASWTPGQGYTIYF.

The chain has TRBV19 and TRBJ1-1; D not certain. Trimming took 3 bases from V and 8 from J, leaving 13 bases between them. Germline CDR1 and CDR2: LNHDA and SQIVND (reference sequence). The CDR3 consists of 13 residues. CDR3 DNA sequence: TGTGCCAGTAGTATTGGCGGTTTTGTAGAAGCTTTCTTT. This translates into CASSIGGFVEAFF.

This clone appeared a few times. The V gene is TRBV2, the J gene TRBJ2-2; 12 positions agree with TRBD2. Trimming removed 4 bases from V and 5 bases from J; junction bases left unmatched: 5. The germline CDR1 and CDR2 sequences are SNHLY and FYNNEI. CDR3 size: 16 residues. CDR3 coding DNA: TGTGCCAGCAGTGCTACTAGCGGGGGGCGTACCGGGGAGCTGTTTTTT. Protein: CASSATSGGRTGELFF.

The rearrangement uses TRBV7-2 and TRBJ2-5, with D tentatively TRBD1 (5 bases). Trimming shortened V by 2 bases and J by 6 bases, and 13 bases separated the two germline ends. The CDR3 runs 14 residues. CDR1 is SGHTA and CDR2 is FQGNSA in the germline V gene. The CDR3 DNA is TGTGCCAGCAGCTTATATCAGGGATCCCAGACCCAGTACTTC. Translation: CASSLYQGSQTQYF. The full variable domain, in which reference TRBV7-2 and TRBJ2-5 provide the parts outside the CDR3, is GAGVSQSPSNKVTEKGKDVELRCDPISGHTALYWYRQSLGQGLEFLIYFQGNSAPDKSGLPSDRFSAERTGGSVSTLTIQRTQQEDSAVYLCASSLYQGSQTQYFGPGTRLLVL.

This chain connects TRBV5-6 to TRBJ1-2; D is undetermined. CDR1 and CDR2 (germline): SGHDT, YYEEEE. The CDR3 is made up of 13 amino acids. V lost 0 bases and J lost 8, with 11 bases in between. CDR3 sequence reads: CASSLDTGVGYTF. DNA of the CDR3: TGTGCCAGCAGCTTGGATACGGGTGTAGGCTACACCTTC.

This clone showed up many times. The V gene is TRBV5-6, the J gene TRBJ1-5; 9 bases fit TRBD1. This CDR3 is built from 14 residues. Per the germline V gene, CDR1 is SGHDT and CDR2 is YYEEEE. Trimming cost V 4 bases and J 9 bases; bases outside gene matches: 8. The CDR3 DNA is TGTGCCAGCAGCCCGGGACAGGGAGACCGGCCCCAGCATTTT. This translates into CASSPGQGDRPQHF.

The CDR3 DNA reads TGTGCCAGCAGATCGGGACAGGGACGGTCAGCTTTCTTT. Protein sequence: CASRSGQGRSAFF. V is TRBV6-5 and J is TRBJ1-1; 9 positions match TRBD1. The length of the CDR3 is 13 residues. Germline values: CDR1 MNHEY, CDR2 SVGAGI. J was trimmed by 10 bases and V by 6 bases; bases with no gene match: 9.

V usage is TRBV10-3 and J usage is TRBJ2-3, with 10 bases lining up with TRBD1. The CDR3 totals 15 residues. After removal of 10 bases from V and 6 bases from J, the junction contained 13 bases not matched to a gene. Germline V gene lookup returns CDR1 ENHRY and CDR2 SYGVKD. CDR3 in amino acids: CATTLGQGGSDTQYF. The CDR3 DNA sequence: TGTGCCACCACCCTAGGACAGGGGGGTTCGGATACGCAGTATTTT.

This clone was counted once. The chain has TRBV6-5 and TRBJ1-3, with TRBD1 identical over 10 bases. The germline V gene has CDR1 MNHEY and CDR2 SVGAGI. CDR3 length equals 15 residues. After removal of 2 bases from V and 8 bases from J, the junction contained 6 bases not matched to a gene. In nucleotides, the CDR3 is TGTGCCAGCAGTTACGCCAGACAGGGGGCCTACACCATATATTTT. It translates to CASSYARQGAYTIYF.

CDR3 loop: CASLDRVVENIQYF. The CDR3, as DNA: TGTGCCAGCTTGGACAGGGTGGTTGAAAACATTCAGTACTTC. The chain joins TRBV18 to TRBJ2-4; 8 bases are shared with TRBD1. V lost 7 bases and J lost 5; bases outside the gene matches: 7. CDR3 length: 14 residues. Germline V gene data show CDR1 as KGHSH and CDR2 as LQKENI.

The CDR3 loop reads CASSQGAQAQYF. In nucleotides, the CDR3 is TGTGCCAGCAGCCAGGGGGCCCAAGCGCAGTATTTT. The chain carries TRBV7-3 and TRBJ2-3, with 8 bases that match TRBD1. The germline CDR1 and CDR2 sequences are SGHTA and FQGTGA. This CDR3 is 12 amino acids long. V lost 5 bases and J lost 10; bases outside the gene matches: 5.

This clone was observed at least ten times. The chain has TRBV4-1 and TRBJ1-5; 7 bases match TRBD1. This CDR3 is 18 amino acids long. Germline CDR1 is MGHRA and CDR2 is YSYEKL. J lost 1 base, V lost 6 bases, and 15 bases had no gene match. The CDR3: CASRPDLTGSASNQPQHF. CDR3 nucleotide sequence: TGCGCCAGCAGACCCGACCTGACAGGGAGTGCGAGCAATCAGCCCCAGCATTTT.

The chain carries TRBV7-8 and TRBJ2-1, with 9 bases identical to TRBD1. In germline, CDR1 is SGHVS, CDR2 FQNEAQ. The V segment lost 4 bases and the J segment 5 bases; nucleotides outside the gene matches: 9. The CDR3 has 16 amino acids. In nucleotides, the CDR3 is TGTGCCAGCAGCTCCTCAGAATGGACAGGGGACAATGAGCAGTTCTTC. Its translation is CASSSSEWTGDNEQFF.

The chain combines TRBV9 with TRBJ2-3, with a weak D call TRBD2 (6 bases). There are 19 residues in the CDR3. The germline gives CDR1 SGDLS, CDR2 YYNGEE. V was trimmed by 6 bases and J by 1 base, leaving 27 bases between them. The DNA for the CDR3 is TGTGCCAGCATCTTAGCGGCGGTGGCCCTCCTAAACCGCACAGATACGCAGTATTTT. Protein product: CASILAAVALLNRTDTQYF.

This chain links TRBV5-8 with TRBJ2-5; 7 bases agree with TRBD1. CDR3 length: 14 residues. CDR1 and CDR2 (germline): SGHTS, YDEGEE. Germline trimming cut 4 bases from V and 0 bases from J; bases unmatched to any gene: 3. The CDR3 coding sequence is TGTGCCAGCAGCCCCGGGACAGACCAAGAGACCCAGTACTTC. Its protein is CASSPGTDQETQYF.

This chain connects TRBV15 to TRBJ2-2; 8 bases agree with TRBD1. CDR1 LNHNV and CDR2 YYDKDF come from the germline V gene (reference sequence). J lost 1 base, V lost 7 bases, and 11 bases had no gene match. This CDR3 has 17 amino acids. CDR3 loop: CATKGRGQGRNTGELFF. CDR3 nucleotide sequence: TGTGCCACCAAGGGCCGCGGACAGGGAAGGAACACCGGGGAGCTGTTTTTT.

The chain combines TRBV2 with TRBJ2-3; D not resolved. The V gene's germline CDR1 is SNHLY and CDR2 FYNNEI. Trimming shortened V by 4 bases and J by 6 bases, and 14 bases separated the two germline ends. CDR3 length: 14 residues. This CDR3 reads CASSVGLRVDTQYF. CDR3 nucleotides: TGTGCCAGCAGTGTGGGTCTACGGGTGGATACGCAGTATTTT.

The rearrangement joins TRBV12-3 or TRBV12-4 to TRBJ1-4; D remains ambiguous. This CDR3 contains 13 residues. V was clipped by 3 bases and J by 8 bases, with 10 bases between them. The DNA of the CDR3 is TGTGCCAGCAGTTTGGGAGGGTGGGAAAAACTGTTTTTT. Translated: CASSLGGWEKLFF.

This clone was counted a few times. CDR3 protein: CASSDGGPNQPQHF. CDR3 nucleotides: TGTGCCAGCAGTGACGGAGGCCCCAATCAGCCCCAGCATTTT. The chain combines TRBV2 with TRBJ1-5; D is unresolved. V gave up 3 bases and J gave up 3 bases, with 9 bases separating them. The CDR3 is 14 residues long. From germline, CDR1 is SNHLY and CDR2 FYNNEI.

This sequence joins TRBV28 and TRBJ2-7; a weak D match, TRBD2 (5 bases). The V and J ends lost 10 bases and 1 base respectively, with 14 bases between them. Germline V gives CDR1 MDHEN, CDR2 SYDVKM. The CDR3 extends over 13 amino acids. The CDR3 DNA follows: TGTGCCACCACCGCGGGCGCGTCCTACGAGCAGTACTTC. Amino acids: CATTAGASYEQYF.